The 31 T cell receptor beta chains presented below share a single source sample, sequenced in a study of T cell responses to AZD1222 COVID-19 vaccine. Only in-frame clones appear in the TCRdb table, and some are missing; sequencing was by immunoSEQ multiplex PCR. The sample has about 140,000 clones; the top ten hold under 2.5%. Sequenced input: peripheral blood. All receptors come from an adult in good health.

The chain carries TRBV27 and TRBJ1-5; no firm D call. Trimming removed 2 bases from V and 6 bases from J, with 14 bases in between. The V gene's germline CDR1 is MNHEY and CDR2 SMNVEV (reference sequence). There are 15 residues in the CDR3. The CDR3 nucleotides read TGTGCCAGCAGTTTAGTTTGGGGTTTCGGTCAGCCCCAGCATTTT. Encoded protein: CASSLVWGFGQPQHF.

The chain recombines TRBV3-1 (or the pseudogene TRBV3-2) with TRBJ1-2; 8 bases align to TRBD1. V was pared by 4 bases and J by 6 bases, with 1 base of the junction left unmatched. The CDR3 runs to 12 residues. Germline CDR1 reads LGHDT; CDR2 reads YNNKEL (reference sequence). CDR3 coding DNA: TGTGCCAGCAGCCGGGACAGGCATGGCTACACCTTC. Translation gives CASSRDRHGYTF.

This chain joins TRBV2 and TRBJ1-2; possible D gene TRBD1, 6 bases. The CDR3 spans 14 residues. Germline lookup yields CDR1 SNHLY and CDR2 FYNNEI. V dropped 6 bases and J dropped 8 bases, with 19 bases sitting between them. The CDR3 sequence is CASSAGQLVGGYTF. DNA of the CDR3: TGTGCCAGCAGCGCCGGACAGTTAGTCGGGGGCTACACCTTC.

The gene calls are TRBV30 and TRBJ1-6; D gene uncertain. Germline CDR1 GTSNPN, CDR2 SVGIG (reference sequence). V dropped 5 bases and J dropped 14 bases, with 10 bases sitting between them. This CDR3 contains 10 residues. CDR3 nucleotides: TGTGCCTGGGGTACCCACACCCTCCACTTT. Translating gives CAWGTHTLHF.

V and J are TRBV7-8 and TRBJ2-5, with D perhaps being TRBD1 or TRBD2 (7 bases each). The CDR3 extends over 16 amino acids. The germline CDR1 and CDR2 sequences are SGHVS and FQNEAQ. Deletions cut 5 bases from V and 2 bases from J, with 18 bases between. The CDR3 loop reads CASSERQGGVQETQYF. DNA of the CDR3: TGTGCCAGCAGCGAAAGGCAGGGGGGGGTTCAAGAGACCCAGTACTTC. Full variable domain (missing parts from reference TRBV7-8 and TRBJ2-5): GAGVSQSPRYKVAKRGQDVALRCDPISGHVSLFWYQQALGQGPEFLTYFQNEAQLDKSGLPSDRFFAERPEGSVSTLKIQRTQQEDSAVYLCASSERQGGVQETQYFGPGTRLLVL.

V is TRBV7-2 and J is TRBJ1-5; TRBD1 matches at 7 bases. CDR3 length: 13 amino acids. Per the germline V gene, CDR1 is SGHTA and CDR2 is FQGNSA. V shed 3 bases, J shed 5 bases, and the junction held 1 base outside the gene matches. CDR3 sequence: CASSFDRDQPQHF. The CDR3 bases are TGTGCCAGCAGCTTTGACAGGGATCAGCCCCAGCATTTT.

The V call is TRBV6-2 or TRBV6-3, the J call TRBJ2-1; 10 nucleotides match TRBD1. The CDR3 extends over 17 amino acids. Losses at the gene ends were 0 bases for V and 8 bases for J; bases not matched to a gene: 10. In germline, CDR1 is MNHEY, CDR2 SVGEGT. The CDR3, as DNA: TGTGCCAGCAGTTACTCCCGGACAGGGGGGAATCCGGATGAGCAGTTCTTC. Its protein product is CASSYSRTGGNPDEQFF.

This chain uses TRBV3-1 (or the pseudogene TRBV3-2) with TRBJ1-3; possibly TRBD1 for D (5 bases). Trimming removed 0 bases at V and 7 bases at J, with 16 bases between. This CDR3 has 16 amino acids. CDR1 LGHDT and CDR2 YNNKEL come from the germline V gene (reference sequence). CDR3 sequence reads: CASSQDPGTSRNTIYF. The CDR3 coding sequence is TGTGCCAGCAGCCAAGATCCCGGGACCAGTCGCAACACCATATATTTT.

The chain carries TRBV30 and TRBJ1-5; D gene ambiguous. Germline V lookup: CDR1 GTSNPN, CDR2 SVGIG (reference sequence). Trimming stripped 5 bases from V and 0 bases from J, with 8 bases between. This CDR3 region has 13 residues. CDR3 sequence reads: CAWSRDSNQPQHF. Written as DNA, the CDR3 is TGTGCCTGGTCGAGGGATAGCAATCAGCCCCAGCATTTT.

CDR3 loop: CASSLITHEQYF. Written as DNA, the CDR3 is TGTGCCAGCAGCTTAATAACCCACGAGCAGTACTTC. The rearrangement uses TRBV11-1 and TRBJ2-7, with no clear D. V was shortened by 2 bases and J by 5 bases, with 7 bases between the two germline ends. Germline CDR1 SGHAT, CDR2 FQDESV (reference sequence). The CDR3 length is 12 residues.

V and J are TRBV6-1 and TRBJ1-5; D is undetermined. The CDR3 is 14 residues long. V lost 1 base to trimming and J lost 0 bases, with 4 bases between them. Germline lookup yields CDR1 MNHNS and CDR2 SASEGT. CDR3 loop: CASSEGYSNQPQHF. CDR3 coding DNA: TGTGCCAGCAGTGAAGGGTATAGCAATCAGCCCCAGCATTTT.

CDR3 nucleotides: TGTGCCAGCAGCTTAGTTCAGGGAGAAGCTTTCTTT. Encoded protein: CASSLVQGEAFF. This chain connects TRBV11-2 to TRBJ1-1, with D possibly being TRBD1 (5 bases). The V end lost 1 base, the J end lost 8 bases, and 8 bases lay between the germline ends. The germline CDR1 and CDR2 sequences are SGHAT and FQNNGV. The CDR3 runs 12 residues.

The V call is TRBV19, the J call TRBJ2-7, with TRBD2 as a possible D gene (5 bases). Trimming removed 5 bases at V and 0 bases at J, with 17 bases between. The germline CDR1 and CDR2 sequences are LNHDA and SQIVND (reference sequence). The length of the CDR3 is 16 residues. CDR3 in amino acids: CASSAQRGGSSYEQYF. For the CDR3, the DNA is TGTGCCAGTAGTGCCCAACGCGGTGGGAGCTCCTACGAGCAGTACTTC.

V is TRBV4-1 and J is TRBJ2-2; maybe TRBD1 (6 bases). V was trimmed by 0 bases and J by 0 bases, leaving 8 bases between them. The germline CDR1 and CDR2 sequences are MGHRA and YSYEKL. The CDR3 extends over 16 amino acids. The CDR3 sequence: CASSQDGTTNTGELFF. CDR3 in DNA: TGCGCCAGCAGCCAAGATGGGACAACGAACACCGGGGAGCTGTTTTTT.

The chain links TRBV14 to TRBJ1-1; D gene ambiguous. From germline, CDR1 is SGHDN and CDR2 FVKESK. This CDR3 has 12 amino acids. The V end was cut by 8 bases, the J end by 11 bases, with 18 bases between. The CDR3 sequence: CASLLEGHGAFF. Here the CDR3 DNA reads TGTGCCAGCCTCTTGGAGGGCCACGGGGCTTTCTTT.

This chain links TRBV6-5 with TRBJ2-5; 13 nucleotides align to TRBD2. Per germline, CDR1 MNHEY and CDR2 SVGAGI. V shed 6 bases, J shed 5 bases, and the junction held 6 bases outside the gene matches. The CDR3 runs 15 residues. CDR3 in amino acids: CASSLLGLAGETQYF. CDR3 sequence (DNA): TGTGCCAGCAGCCTCCTGGGACTAGCGGGGGAGACCCAGTACTTC.

The CDR3 spells CASSLESGGLAGELFF. CDR3 nucleotides: TGTGCCAGCAGCTTAGAAAGCGGGGGGCTCGCCGGGGAGCTGTTTTTT. The gene calls are TRBV7-7 and TRBJ2-2, with 9 bases matching TRBD2. Germline V CDR1 and CDR2: SSHAT, FNYEAQ (reference sequence). The CDR3 contains 16 residues. V was pared by 1 base and J by 6 bases, with 6 bases of the junction left unmatched.

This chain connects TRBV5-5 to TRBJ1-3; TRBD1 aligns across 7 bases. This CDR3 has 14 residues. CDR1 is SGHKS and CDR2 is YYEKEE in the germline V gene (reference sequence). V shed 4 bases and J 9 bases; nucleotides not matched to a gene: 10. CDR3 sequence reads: CASSGDSGSGTIYF. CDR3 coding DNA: TGTGCCAGCAGCGGGGACAGCGGATCTGGCACCATATATTTT.

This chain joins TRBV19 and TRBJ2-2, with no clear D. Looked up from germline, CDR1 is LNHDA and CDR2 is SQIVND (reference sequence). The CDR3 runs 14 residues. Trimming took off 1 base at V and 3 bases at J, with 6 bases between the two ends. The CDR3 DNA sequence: TGTGCCAGTAGTATAGGTACCCACACCGGGGAGCTGTTTTTT. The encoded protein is CASSIGTHTGELFF.

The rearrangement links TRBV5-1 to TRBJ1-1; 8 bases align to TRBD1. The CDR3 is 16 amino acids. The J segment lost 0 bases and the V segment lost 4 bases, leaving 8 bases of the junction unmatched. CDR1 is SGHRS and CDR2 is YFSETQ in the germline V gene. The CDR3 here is CASSPSGGRLNTEAFF. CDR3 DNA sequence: TGCGCCAGCAGCCCCTCAGGGGGCAGACTGAACACTGAAGCTTTCTTT.

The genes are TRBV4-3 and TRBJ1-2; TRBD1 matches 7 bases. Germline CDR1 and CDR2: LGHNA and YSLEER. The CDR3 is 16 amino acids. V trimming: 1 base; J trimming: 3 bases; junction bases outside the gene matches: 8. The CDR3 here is CASSQGPGQRDYGYTF. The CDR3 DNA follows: TGCGCCAGCAGCCAAGGGCCGGGACAGAGGGACTATGGCTACACCTTC.

The CDR3 region has the DNA TGTGCCAGCAGAATCGGACTAGCGGTAATATATTTT. This codes for CASRIGLAVIYF. This sequence joins TRBV2 and TRBJ2-3; 10 bases agree with TRBD2. The J segment lost 15 bases and the V segment lost 6 bases, leaving 9 bases of the junction unmatched. The CDR3 contains 12 residues. Germline-derived CDR1 and CDR2 are SNHLY and FYNNEI.

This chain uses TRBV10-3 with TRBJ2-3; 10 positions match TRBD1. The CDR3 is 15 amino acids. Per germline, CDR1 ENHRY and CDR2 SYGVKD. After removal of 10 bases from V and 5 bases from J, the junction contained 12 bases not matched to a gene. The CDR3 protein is CATGDDRGREDTQYF. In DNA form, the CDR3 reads TGTGCCACTGGGGATGACAGGGGGCGGGAAGATACGCAGTATTTT.

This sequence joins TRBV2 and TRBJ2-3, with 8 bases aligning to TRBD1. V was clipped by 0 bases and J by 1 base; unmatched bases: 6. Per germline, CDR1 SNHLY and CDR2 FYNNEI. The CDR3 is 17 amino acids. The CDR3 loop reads CASSEALTGGGTDTQYF. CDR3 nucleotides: TGTGCCAGCAGTGAAGCGCTTACAGGGGGAGGCACAGATACGCAGTATTTT.

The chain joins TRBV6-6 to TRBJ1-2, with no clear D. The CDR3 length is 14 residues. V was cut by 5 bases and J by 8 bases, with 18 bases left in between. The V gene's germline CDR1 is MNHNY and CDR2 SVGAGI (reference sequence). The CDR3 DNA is TGTGCCAGCAGTACCCCCGAGGGAGGAGGAGGCTACACCTTC. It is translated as CASSTPEGGGGYTF.

The CDR3 DNA follows: TGCAGCGTTGTCAGTAGCACAGATACGCAGTATTTT. Its translation: CSVVSSTDTQYF. V and J are TRBV29-1 and TRBJ2-3; D not resolved. The germline gives CDR1 SQVTM, CDR2 ANQGSEA. This CDR3 is 12 amino acids long. V lost 4 bases, J lost 0 bases, and 5 bases lay in between.

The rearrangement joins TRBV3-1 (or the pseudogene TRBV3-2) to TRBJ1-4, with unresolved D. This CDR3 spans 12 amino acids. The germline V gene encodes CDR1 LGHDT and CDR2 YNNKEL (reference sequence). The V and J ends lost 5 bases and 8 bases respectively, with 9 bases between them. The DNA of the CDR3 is TGTGCCAGCAGCTTCGGACCGGAAAAACTGTTTTTT. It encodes CASSFGPEKLFF.

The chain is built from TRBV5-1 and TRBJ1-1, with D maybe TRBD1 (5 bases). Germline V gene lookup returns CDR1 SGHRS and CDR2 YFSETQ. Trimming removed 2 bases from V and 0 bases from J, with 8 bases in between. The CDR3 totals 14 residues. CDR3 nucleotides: TGCGCCAGCAGCTTACAGACAGTGAACACTGAAGCTTTCTTT. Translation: CASSLQTVNTEAFF.

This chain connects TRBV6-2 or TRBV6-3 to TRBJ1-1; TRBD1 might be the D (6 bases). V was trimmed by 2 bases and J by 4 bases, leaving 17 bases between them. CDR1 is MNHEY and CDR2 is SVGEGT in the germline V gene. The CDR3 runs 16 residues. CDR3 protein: CASSYPKGTGITEAFF. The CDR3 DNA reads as TGTGCCAGCAGTTACCCAAAAGGAACAGGGATCACTGAAGCTTTCTTT.

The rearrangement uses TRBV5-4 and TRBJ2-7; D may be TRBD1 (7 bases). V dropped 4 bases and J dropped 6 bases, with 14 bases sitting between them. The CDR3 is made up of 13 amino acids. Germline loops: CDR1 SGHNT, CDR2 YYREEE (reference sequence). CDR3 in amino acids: CASSQDQGGEQYF. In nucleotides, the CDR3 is TGTGCCAGCAGCCAGGACCAGGGGGGCGAGCAGTACTTC.

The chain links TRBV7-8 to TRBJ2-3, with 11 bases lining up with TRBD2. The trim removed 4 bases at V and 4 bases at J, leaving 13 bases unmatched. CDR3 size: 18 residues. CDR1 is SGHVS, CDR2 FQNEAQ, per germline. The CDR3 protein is CASSSHWVAGGPADTQYF. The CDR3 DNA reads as TGTGCCAGCAGCTCCCACTGGGTAGCGGGGGGGCCGGCAGATACGCAGTATTTT.